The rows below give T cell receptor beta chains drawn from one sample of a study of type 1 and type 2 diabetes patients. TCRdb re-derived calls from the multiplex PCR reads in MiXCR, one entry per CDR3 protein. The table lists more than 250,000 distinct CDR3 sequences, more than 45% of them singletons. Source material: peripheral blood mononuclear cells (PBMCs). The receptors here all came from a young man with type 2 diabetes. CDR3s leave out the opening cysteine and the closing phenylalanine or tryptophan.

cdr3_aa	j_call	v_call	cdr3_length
ASETGGETQY	TRBJ2-5	TRBV7-9	10
ASTQIEGAYEQY	TRBJ2-7	TRBV6-1	12
ASSQLDSNSPLH	TRBJ1-6	TRBV4-1	12
AWRVYRAGVNEQF	TRBJ2-1	TRBV30	13
SASSSGSPYGYT	TRBJ1-2	TRBV20-1	12
SARLAGGEQY	TRBJ2-7	TRBV20-1	10
ASSPGQPGPDTQY	TRBJ2-3	TRBV7-2	13
ASSVGGSQETQY	TRBJ2-5	TRBV9	12
ASSNWVHEQY	TRBJ2-7	TRBV28	10
ASPLTGPDSGVGQY	TRBJ2-7	TRBV12-3/TRBV12-4	14
ASSLGLYRDEQF	TRBJ2-1	TRBV5-1	12
ASSIARRYEQY	TRBJ2-7	TRBV19	11
AISESWTGGVQY	TRBJ2-5	TRBV10-3	12
AIHKGVNYGYT	TRBJ1-2	TRBV7-2	11
ASSDADGYYEQY	TRBJ2-7	TRBV28	12
ASSDPGQAAVTDTQY	TRBJ2-3	TRBV2	15
SVRLAQSSYEQY	TRBJ2-7	TRBV29-1	12